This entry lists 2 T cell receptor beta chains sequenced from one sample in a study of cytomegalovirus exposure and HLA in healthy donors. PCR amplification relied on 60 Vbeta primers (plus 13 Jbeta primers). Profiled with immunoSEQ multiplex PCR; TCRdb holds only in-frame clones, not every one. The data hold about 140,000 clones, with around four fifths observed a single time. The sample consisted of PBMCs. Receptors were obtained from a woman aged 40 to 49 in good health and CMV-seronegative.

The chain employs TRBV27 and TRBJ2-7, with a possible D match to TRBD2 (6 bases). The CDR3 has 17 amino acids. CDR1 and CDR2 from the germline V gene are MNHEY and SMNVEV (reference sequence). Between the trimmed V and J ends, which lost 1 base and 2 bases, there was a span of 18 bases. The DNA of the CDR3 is TGTGCCAGCAGTTTATTAGGGGCGGGAACTGGCACCTACGAGCAGTACTTC. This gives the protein CASSLLGAGTGTYEQYF.

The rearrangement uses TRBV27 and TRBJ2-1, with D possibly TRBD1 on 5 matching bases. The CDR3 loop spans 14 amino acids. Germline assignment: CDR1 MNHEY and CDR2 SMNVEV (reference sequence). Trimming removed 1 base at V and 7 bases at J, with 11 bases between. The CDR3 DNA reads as TGTGCCAGCAGTTTATTGGTCGGACATAATGAGCAGTTCTTC. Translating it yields CASSLLVGHNEQFF.